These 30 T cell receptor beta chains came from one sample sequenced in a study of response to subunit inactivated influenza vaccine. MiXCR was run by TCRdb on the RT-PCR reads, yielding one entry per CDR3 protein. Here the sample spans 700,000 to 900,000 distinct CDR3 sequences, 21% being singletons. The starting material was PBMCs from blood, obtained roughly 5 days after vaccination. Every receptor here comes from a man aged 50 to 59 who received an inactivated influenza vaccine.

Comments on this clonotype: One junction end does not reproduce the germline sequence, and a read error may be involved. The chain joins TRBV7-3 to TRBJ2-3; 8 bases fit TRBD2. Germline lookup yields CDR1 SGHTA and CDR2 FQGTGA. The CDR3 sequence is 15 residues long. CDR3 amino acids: CASSGHSGTPETQYF. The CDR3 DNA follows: TGTGCCAGCAGCGGCCATAGCGGGACCCCAGAGACGCAGTATTTT.

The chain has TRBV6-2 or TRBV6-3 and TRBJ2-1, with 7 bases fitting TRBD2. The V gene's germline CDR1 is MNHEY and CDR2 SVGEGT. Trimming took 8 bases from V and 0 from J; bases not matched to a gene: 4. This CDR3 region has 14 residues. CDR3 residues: CASLGGSSYNEQFF. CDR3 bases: TGTGCCAGCCTTGGCGGGAGCTCCTACAATGAGCAGTTCTTC.

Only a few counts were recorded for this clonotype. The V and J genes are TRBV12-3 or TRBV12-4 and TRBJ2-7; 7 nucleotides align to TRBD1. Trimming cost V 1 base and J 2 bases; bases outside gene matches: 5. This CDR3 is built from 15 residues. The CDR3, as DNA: TGTGCCAGCAGTTTAGGAAGGCAGGGGGCCTACGAGCAGTACTTC. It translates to CASSLGRQGAYEQYF.

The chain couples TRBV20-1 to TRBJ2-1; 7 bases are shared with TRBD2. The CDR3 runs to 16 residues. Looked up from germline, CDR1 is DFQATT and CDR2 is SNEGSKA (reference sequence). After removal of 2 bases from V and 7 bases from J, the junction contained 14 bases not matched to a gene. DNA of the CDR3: TGCAGTGCTAGATTGCGGGAGAGAAGTTGGGTGAATGAGCAGTTCTTC. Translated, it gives CSARLRERSWVNEQFF.

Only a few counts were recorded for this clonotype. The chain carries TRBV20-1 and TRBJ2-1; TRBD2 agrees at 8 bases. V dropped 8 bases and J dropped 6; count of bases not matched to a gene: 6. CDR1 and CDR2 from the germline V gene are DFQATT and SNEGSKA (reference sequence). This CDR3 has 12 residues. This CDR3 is CSTTTSGNEQFF. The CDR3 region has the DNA TGCAGTACGACCACTAGCGGCAATGAGCAGTTCTTC.

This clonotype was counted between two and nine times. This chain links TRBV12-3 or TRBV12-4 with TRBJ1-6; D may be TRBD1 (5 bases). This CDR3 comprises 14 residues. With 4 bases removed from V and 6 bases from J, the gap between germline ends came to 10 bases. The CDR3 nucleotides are TGTGCCAGCAGTTACCGGGACGGTAATTCACCCCTCCACTTT. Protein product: CASSYRDGNSPLHF.

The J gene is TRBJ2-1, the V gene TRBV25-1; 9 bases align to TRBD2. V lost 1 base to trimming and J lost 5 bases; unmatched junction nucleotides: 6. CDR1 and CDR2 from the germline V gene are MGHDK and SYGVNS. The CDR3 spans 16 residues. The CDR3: CASSEFVSGSHNEQFF. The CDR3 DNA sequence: TGTGCCAGCAGTGAATTTGTTAGCGGGAGCCACAATGAGCAGTTCTTC.

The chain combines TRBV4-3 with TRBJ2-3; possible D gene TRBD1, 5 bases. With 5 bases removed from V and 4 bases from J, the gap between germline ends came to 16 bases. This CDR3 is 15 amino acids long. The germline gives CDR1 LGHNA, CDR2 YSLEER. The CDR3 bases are TGCGCCAGCAGCTACCGCTTAGAAGGGGCAGATACGCAGTATTTT. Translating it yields CASSYRLEGADTQYF.

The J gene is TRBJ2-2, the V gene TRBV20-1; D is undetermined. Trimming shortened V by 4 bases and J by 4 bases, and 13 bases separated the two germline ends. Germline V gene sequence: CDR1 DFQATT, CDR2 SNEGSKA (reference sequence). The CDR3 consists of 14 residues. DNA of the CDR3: TGCAGTGCTAACTCGGCAGGCGGCACCGGGGAGCTGTTTTTT. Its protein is CSANSAGGTGELFF.

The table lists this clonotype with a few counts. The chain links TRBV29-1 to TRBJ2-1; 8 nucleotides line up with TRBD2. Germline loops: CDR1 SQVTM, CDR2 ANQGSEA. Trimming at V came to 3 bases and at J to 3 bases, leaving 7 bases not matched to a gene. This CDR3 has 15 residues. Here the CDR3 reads CSVEATSVNYNEQFF. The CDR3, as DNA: TGCAGCGTTGAGGCGACTAGCGTAAACTACAATGAGCAGTTCTTC.

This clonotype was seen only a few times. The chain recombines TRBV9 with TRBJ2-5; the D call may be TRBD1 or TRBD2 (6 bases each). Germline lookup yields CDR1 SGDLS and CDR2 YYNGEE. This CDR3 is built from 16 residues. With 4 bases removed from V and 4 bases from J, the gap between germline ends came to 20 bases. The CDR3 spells CASSPKGGQGRETQYF. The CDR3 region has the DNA TGTGCCAGCAGCCCAAAGGGGGGACAAGGGCGAGAGACCCAGTACTTC.

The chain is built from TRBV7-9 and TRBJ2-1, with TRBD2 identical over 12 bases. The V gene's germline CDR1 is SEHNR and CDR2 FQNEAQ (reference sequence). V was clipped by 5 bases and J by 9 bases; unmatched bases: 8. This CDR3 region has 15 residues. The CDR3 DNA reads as TGTGCCAGCAGCAGACTAGCGGGAGCCCGGGGTGAGCAGTTCTTC. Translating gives CASSRLAGARGEQFF.

For the CDR3, the DNA is TGCAGTGCAGAGACAGGGGTCAGCAATCAGCCCCAGCATTTT. Residues: CSAETGVSNQPQHF. This chain links TRBV20-1 with TRBJ1-5; 8 nucleotides align to TRBD1. J was trimmed by 1 base and V by 6 bases; bases with no gene match: 5. The CDR3 sequence is 14 residues long. Germline V lookup: CDR1 DFQATT, CDR2 SNEGSKA (reference sequence).

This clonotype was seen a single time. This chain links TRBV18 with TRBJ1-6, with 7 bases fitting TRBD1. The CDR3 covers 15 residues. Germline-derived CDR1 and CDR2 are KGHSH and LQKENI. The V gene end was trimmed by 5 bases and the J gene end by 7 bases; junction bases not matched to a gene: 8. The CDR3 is CASSSKPGQNSPLHF. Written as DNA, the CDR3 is TGTGCCAGCTCATCGAAACCGGGACAGAATTCACCCCTCCACTTT.

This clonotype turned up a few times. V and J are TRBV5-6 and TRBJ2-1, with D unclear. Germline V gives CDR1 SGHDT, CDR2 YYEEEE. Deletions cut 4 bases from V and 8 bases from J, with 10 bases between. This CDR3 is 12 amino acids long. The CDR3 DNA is TGTGCCAGCAGCCCCTCTATGGATGAGCAGTTCTTC. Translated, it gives CASSPSMDEQFF.

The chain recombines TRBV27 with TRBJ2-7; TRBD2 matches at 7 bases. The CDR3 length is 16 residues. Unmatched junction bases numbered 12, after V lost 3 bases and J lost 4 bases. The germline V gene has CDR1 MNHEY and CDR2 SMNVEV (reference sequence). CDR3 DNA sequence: TGTGCCAGCAGTTTTAACTCTGGGCGCGGGAGTTACGAGCAGTACTTC. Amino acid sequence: CASSFNSGRGSYEQYF.

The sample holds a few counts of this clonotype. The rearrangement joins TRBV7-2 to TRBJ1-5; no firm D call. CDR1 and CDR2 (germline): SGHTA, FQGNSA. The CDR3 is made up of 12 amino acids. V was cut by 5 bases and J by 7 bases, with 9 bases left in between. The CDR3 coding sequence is TGTGCCAGCAGCATTTTTACGCAGCCCCAGCATTTT. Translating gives CASSIFTQPQHF.

CDR3 DNA sequence: TGCGCCAGCAGCTTGGCTTTTACTAGCACAGATACGCAGTATTTT. Translating it yields CASSLAFTSTDTQYF. The rearrangement joins TRBV5-1 to TRBJ2-3; D gene unclear. The CDR3 runs to 15 residues. V lost 0 bases and J lost 0, with 8 bases in between. Germline V gives CDR1 SGHRS, CDR2 YFSETQ.

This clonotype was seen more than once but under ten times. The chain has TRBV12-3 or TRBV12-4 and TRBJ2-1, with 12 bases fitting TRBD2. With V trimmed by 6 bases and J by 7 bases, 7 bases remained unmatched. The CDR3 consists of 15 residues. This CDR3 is CASSSASGGGNEQFF. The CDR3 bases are TGTGCCAGCAGCTCCGCTAGCGGGGGGGGGAATGAGCAGTTCTTC.

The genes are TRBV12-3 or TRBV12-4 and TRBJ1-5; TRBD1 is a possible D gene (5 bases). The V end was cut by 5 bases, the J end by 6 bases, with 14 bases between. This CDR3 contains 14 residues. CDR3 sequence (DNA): TGTGCCAGCAGTCAAAGGCGGGGGAGTCAGCCCCAGCATTTT. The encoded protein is CASSQRRGSQPQHF.

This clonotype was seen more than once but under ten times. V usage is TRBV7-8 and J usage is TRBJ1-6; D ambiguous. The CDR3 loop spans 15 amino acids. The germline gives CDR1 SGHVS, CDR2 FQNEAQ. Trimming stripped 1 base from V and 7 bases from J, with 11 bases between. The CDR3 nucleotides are TGTGCCAGCAGCTTAGATGGACTTGGGAATTCACCCCTCCACTTT. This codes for CASSLDGLGNSPLHF.

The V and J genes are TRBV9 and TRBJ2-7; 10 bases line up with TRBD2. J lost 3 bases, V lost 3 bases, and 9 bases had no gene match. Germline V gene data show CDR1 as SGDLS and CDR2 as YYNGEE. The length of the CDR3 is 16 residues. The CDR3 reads CASSGTGTSENYEQYF. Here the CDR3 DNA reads TGTGCCAGCAGCGGTACCGGGACTAGCGAAAACTACGAGCAGTACTTC.

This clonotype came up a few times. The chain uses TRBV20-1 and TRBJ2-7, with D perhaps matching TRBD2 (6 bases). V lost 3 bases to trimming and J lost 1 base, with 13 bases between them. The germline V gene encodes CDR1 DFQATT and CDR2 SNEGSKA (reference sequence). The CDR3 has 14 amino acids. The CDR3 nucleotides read TGCAGTGCTAGTGGGGTTGGGAGGTCCTACGAGCAGTACTTC. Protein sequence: CSASGVGRSYEQYF.

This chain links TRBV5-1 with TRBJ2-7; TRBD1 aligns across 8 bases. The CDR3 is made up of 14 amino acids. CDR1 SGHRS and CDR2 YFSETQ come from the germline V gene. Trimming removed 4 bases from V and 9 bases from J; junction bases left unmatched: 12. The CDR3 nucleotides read TGCGCCAGCAGCCCCGGACAGGGTACCCCTTGGCAGTACTTC. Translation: CASSPGQGTPWQYF.

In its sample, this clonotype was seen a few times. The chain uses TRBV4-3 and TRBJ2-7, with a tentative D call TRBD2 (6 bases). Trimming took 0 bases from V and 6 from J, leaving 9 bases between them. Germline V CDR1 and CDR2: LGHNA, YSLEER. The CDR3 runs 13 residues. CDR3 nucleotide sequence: TGCGCCAGCAGCCAAGATCGCGGGACCGAGCAGTACTTC. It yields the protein CASSQDRGTEQYF.

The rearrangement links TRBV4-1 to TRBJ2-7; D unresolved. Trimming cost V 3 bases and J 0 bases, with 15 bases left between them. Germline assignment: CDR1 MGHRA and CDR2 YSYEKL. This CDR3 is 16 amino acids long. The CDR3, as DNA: TGCGCCAGCAGCCAGGTAGTGGTGGGGTTCTCCTACGAGCAGTACTTC. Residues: CASSQVVVGFSYEQYF.

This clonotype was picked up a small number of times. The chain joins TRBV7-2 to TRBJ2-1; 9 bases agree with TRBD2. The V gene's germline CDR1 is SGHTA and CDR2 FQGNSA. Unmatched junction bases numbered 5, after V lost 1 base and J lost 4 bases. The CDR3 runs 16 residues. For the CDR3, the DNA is TGTGCCAGCAGCTTAGGTAGCGGGAGATCTTACAATGAGCAGTTCTTC. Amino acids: CASSLGSGRSYNEQFF.

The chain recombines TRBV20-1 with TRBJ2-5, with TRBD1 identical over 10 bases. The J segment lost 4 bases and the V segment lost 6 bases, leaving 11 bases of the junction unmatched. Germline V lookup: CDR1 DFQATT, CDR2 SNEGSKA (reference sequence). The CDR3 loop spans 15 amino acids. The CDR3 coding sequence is TGCAGTGCCAGTCGAGGACAGGGGGTTGGAGAGACCCAGTACTTC. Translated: CSASRGQGVGETQYF.

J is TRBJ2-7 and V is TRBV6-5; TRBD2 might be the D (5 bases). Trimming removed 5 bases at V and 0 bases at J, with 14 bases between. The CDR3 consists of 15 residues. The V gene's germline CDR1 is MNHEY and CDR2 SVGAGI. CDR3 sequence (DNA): TGTGCCAGCAGTCACAATGGACTGAGCTCCTACGAGCAGTACTTC. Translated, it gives CASSHNGLSSYEQYF.

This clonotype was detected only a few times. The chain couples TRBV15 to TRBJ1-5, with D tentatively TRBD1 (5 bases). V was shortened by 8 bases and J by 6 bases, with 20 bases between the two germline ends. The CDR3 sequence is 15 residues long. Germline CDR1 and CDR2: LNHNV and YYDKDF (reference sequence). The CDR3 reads CATGSPTVGTQPQHF. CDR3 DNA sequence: TGTGCCACCGGAAGCCCGACAGTAGGGACTCAGCCCCAGCATTTT.